A selection of T cell receptor beta chains follows, all from one sample in a study of a mutant IDH1 vaccine in newly diagnosed glioma. These receptors have no identified antigens. Profiled with immunoSEQ multiplex PCR; TCRdb holds only in-frame clones, not every one. The sample contains tens of thousands of clones, roughly 68% of which appear only once. The sequences come from PBMCs, collected from a glioma patient whose treatment included an IDH1 peptide vaccine. These receptor sequences come from a man between 50 and 59 years old with glioma. Both conserved end residues are part of each CDR3. A D gene is named only where the DNA matches it firmly. Some rows have no size entry. The others give once, few or many, or a class for an expanded clone.

V gene: TRBV30
J gene: TRBJ2-2
D gene: TRBD1
clone size: .
CDR3 protein: CAYDRDGSGELFF
CDR3 DNA: TGTGCCTATGACAGGGATGGAAGCGGGGAGCTGTTTTTT

V gene: TRBV19
J gene: TRBJ1-1
D gene: .
clone size: few
CDR3 protein: CASSQGWGPTEAFF
CDR3 DNA: TGTGCCAGTAGTCAGGGGTGGGGACCCACTGAAGCTTTCTTT

V gene: TRBV25-1
J gene: TRBJ2-5
D gene: .
clone size: .
CDR3 protein: CASSSSWTQYF
CDR3 DNA: TGTGCCAGCAGTTCTTCATGGACCCAGTACTTC

V gene: TRBV11-2
J gene: TRBJ2-5
D gene: TRBD2
clone size: .
CDR3 protein: CASRLARRETQYF
CDR3 DNA: TGTGCCAGCAGACTAGCGAGGCGAGAGACCCAGTACTTC

V gene: TRBV2
J gene: TRBJ2-7
D gene: .
clone size: .
CDR3 protein: CASILRGNTYEQYF
CDR3 DNA: TGTGCCAGCATCCTGCGGGGAAATACCTACGAGCAGTACTTC

V gene: TRBV6-1
J gene: TRBJ1-3
D gene: .
clone size: .
CDR3 protein: CASTSGGVSGNTIYF
CDR3 DNA: TGTGCCAGCACTTCAGGAGGGGTTTCGGGAAACACCATATATTTT

V gene: TRBV7-2
J gene: TRBJ1-2
D gene: .
clone size: .
CDR3 protein: CASSRDAGSYGYTF
CDR3 DNA: TGTGCCAGCAGCCGAGACGCGGGATCCTATGGCTACACCTTC

V gene: TRBV6-1
J gene: TRBJ2-2
D gene: .
clone size: .
CDR3 protein: CATREASTGELFF
CDR3 DNA: TGTGCCACCAGGGAGGCGAGCACCGGGGAGCTGTTTTTT

V gene: TRBV6-5
J gene: TRBJ1-1
D gene: .
clone size: .
CDR3 protein: CASTQGGQGRSEAFF
CDR3 DNA: TGTGCCAGCACTCAAGGTGGCCAGGGGAGGTCTGAAGCTTTCTTT

V gene: TRBV5-6
J gene: TRBJ1-2
D gene: TRBD1
clone size: .
CDR3 protein: CASSPPRGLNYGYTF
CDR3 DNA: TGTGCCAGCAGCCCGCCCAGGGGGCTGAACTATGGCTACACCTTC

V gene: TRBV14
J gene: TRBJ2-5
D gene: .
clone size: .
CDR3 protein: CASSRVMETQYF
CDR3 DNA: TGTGCCAGCAGCCGAGTCATGGAGACCCAGTACTTC

V gene: TRBV5-1
J gene: TRBJ1-3
D gene: .
clone size: few
CDR3 protein: CASSSTMGTIYF
CDR3 DNA: TGCGCCAGCAGCTCGACCATGGGTACCATATATTTT

V gene: TRBV6-5
J gene: TRBJ1-1
D gene: TRBD1
clone size: .
CDR3 protein: CASSYGQGPLGAFF
CDR3 DNA: TGTGCCAGCAGTTATGGACAGGGCCCATTGGGAGCTTTCTTT

V gene: TRBV7-2
J gene: TRBJ2-2
D gene: .
clone size: .
CDR3 protein: CASSPSDSLNTGELFF
CDR3 DNA: TGTGCCAGCAGCCCGTCGGACAGCTTGAACACCGGGGAGCTGTTTTTT

V gene: TRBV5-1
J gene: TRBJ2-3
D gene: TRBD2
clone size: .
CDR3 protein: CASSLTSGGTDTQYF
CDR3 DNA: TGCGCCAGCAGCTTGACTAGCGGGGGCACAGATACGCAGTATTTT

V gene: TRBV5-6
J gene: TRBJ2-7
D gene: TRBD1
clone size: .
CDR3 protein: CASSVTGTGSKEQYF
CDR3 DNA: TGTGCCAGCAGCGTTACCGGGACAGGGAGTAAGGAGCAGTACTTC

V gene: TRBV6-5
J gene: TRBJ1-2
D gene: .
clone size: .
CDR3 protein: CASSYLTRDGYTF
CDR3 DNA: TGTGCCAGCAGTTACTTGACTCGAGATGGCTACACCTTC

V gene: TRBV13
J gene: TRBJ1-1
D gene: TRBD1
clone size: few
CDR3 protein: CASSLGQGTEAFF
CDR3 DNA: TGTGCCAGCAGCTTGGGACAGGGTACTGAAGCTTTCTTT

V gene: TRBV9
J gene: TRBJ1-2
D gene: .
clone size: .
CDR3 protein: CASSSLGGENGYTF
CDR3 DNA: TGTGCCAGCAGCTCTCTAGGGGGGGAAAATGGCTACACCTTC

V gene: TRBV27
J gene: TRBJ2-1
D gene: .
clone size: .
CDR3 protein: CASSSGGLGQPAVNEQFF
CDR3 DNA: TGTGCCAGCAGTTCCGGAGGGTTGGGACAGCCGGCCGTCAATGAGCAGTTCTTC

V gene: TRBV4-3
J gene: TRBJ1-2
D gene: .
clone size: .
CDR3 protein: CASRPSRVGPYGYTF
CDR3 DNA: TGCGCCAGCAGGCCCTCTCGAGTAGGACCTTATGGCTACACCTTC

V gene: TRBV2
J gene: TRBJ2-7
D gene: .
clone size: once
CDR3 protein: CASSEAYEQYF
CDR3 DNA: TGTGCCAGCAGTGAAGCCTACGAGCAGTACTTC

V gene: TRBV6-5
J gene: TRBJ1-1
D gene: .
clone size: .
CDR3 protein: CASSYSGQGAFF
CDR3 DNA: TGTGCCAGCAGTTACTCCGGACAAGGAGCTTTCTTT

V gene: TRBV19
J gene: TRBJ1-5
D gene: TRBD1
clone size: .
CDR3 protein: CASKGQGVGNQPQHF
CDR3 DNA: TGTGCCAGTAAGGGACAGGGGGTCGGTAATCAGCCCCAGCATTTT

V gene: TRBV6-6
J gene: TRBJ1-4
D gene: .
clone size: .
CDR3 protein: CASRKAGYSSEKLFF
CDR3 DNA: TGTGCCAGCAGAAAAGCCGGATACTCAAGCGAAAAACTGTTTTTT

V gene: TRBV19
J gene: TRBJ1-1
D gene: TRBD1
clone size: .
CDR3 protein: CASSIGQGRRTEAFF
CDR3 DNA: TGTGCCAGTAGTATAGGACAGGGCCGACGTACTGAAGCTTTCTTT

V gene: TRBV4-1
J gene: TRBJ1-2
D gene: .
clone size: .
CDR3 protein: CASSPLAGTFYGYTF
CDR3 DNA: TGCGCCAGCAGCCCCTTGGCAGGGACTTTCTATGGCTACACCTTC

V gene: TRBV27
J gene: TRBJ2-5
D gene: TRBD2
clone size: .
CDR3 protein: CASSSTSGQETQYF
CDR3 DNA: TGTGCCAGCAGTTCGACTAGCGGTCAAGAGACCCAGTACTTC

V gene: TRBV6-5
J gene: TRBJ1-2
D gene: .
clone size: .
CDR3 protein: CASRGPGRNYGYTF
CDR3 DNA: TGTGCCAGCAGGGGACCGGGACGGAACTATGGCTACACCTTC

V gene: TRBV2
J gene: TRBJ2-1
D gene: .
clone size: .
CDR3 protein: CASKVNSGEQFF
CDR3 DNA: TGTGCCAGCAAAGTTAACAGCGGTGAGCAGTTCTTC

V gene: TRBV30
J gene: TRBJ1-2
D gene: .
clone size: .
CDR3 protein: CAWIGGYGYTF
CDR3 DNA: TGTGCCTGGATAGGGGGGTATGGCTACACCTTC

V gene: TRBV9
J gene: TRBJ2-7
D gene: TRBD1
clone size: few
CDR3 protein: CASSARTGGYEQYF
CDR3 DNA: TGTGCCAGCAGCGCAAGGACAGGGGGCTACGAGCAGTACTTC

V gene: TRBV7-2
J gene: TRBJ1-2
D gene: .
clone size: .
CDR3 protein: CASSLGRGDGSTF
CDR3 DNA: TGTGCCAGCAGCTTAGGGAGGGGGGATGGAAGCACCTTC

V gene: TRBV29-1
J gene: TRBJ2-1
D gene: .
clone size: .
CDR3 protein: CSVVPRHNEQFF
CDR3 DNA: TGCAGCGTTGTCCCCAGACACAATGAGCAGTTCTTC

V gene: TRBV2
J gene: TRBJ2-1
D gene: TRBD1
clone size: .
CDR3 protein: CASHGTGRTRSFF
CDR3 DNA: TGTGCCAGCCACGGGACAGGGAGAACCAGGTCGTTCTTC

V gene: TRBV9
J gene: TRBJ1-1
D gene: TRBD1
clone size: .
CDR3 protein: CASSSLGTGGTEAFF
CDR3 DNA: TGTGCCAGCAGCTCACTAGGGACAGGGGGCACTGAAGCTTTCTTT

V gene: TRBV5-1
J gene: TRBJ2-2
D gene: .
clone size: .
CDR3 protein: CASSSQGTTGELFF
CDR3 DNA: TGCGCCAGCAGCTCACAGGGCACCACCGGGGAGCTGTTTTTT

V gene: TRBV7-9
J gene: TRBJ1-2
D gene: TRBD1
clone size: .
CDR3 protein: CASSLGQGDDYGYTF
CDR3 DNA: TGTGCCAGCAGCTTAGGACAGGGGGATGACTATGGCTACACCTTC

V gene: TRBV4-1
J gene: TRBJ2-1
D gene: TRBD2
clone size: .
CDR3 protein: CASSRTSGGADEQFF
CDR3 DNA: TGCGCCAGCAGTCGGACTAGCGGGGGGGCCGATGAGCAGTTCTTC

V gene: TRBV9
J gene: TRBJ2-1
D gene: .
clone size: .
CDR3 protein: CASSPRAGSYNEQFF
CDR3 DNA: TGTGCCAGCAGCCCGAGGGCGGGTTCCTACAATGAGCAGTTCTTC

V gene: TRBV6-5
J gene: TRBJ2-3
D gene: .
clone size: .
CDR3 protein: CASKTDTSDTQYF
CDR3 DNA: TGTGCCAGCAAAACCGACACTTCAGATACGCAGTATTTT

V gene: TRBV7-2
J gene: TRBJ1-2
D gene: TRBD1
clone size: few
CDR3 protein: CASSSWDRGKYTF
CDR3 DNA: TGTGCCAGCAGCTCGTGGGACAGGGGGAAGTACACCTTC

V gene: TRBV4-3
J gene: TRBJ1-1
D gene: .
clone size: .
CDR3 protein: CASSPSLGSLNTEAFF
CDR3 DNA: TGCGCCAGCAGCCCTTCCCTGGGGAGCCTGAACACTGAAGCTTTCTTT

V gene: TRBV5-4
J gene: TRBJ1-4
D gene: .
clone size: once
CDR3 protein: CASSFGPTGKDEKLFF
CDR3 DNA: TGTGCCAGCAGCTTCGGCCCAACAGGGAAGGATGAAAAACTGTTTTTT

V gene: TRBV5-1
J gene: TRBJ2-1
D gene: .
clone size: few
CDR3 protein: CASSPTGFAYNEQFF
CDR3 DNA: TGCGCCAGCAGCCCGACAGGTTTTGCGTACAATGAGCAGTTCTTC

V gene: TRBV4-3
J gene: TRBJ2-7
D gene: TRBD1
clone size: .
CDR3 protein: CASSRGQFYEQYF
CDR3 DNA: TGCGCCAGCAGCAGGGGACAGTTCTACGAGCAGTACTTC

V gene: TRBV4-3
J gene: TRBJ2-7
D gene: .
clone size: .
CDR3 protein: CASSQELDGALIYEQYF
CDR3 DNA: TGCGCCAGCAGCCAAGAGCTCGATGGGGCGCTCATCTACGAGCAGTACTTC

V gene: TRBV4-3
J gene: TRBJ1-1
D gene: .
clone size: .
CDR3 protein: CASSQAATRNTEAFF
CDR3 DNA: TGCGCCAGCAGCCAAGCGGCCACCCGGAACACTGAAGCTTTCTTT

V gene: TRBV5-1
J gene: TRBJ2-7
D gene: TRBD1
clone size: .
CDR3 protein: CASSPGQVMNEQYF
CDR3 DNA: TGCGCCAGCAGCCCCGGACAGGTGATGAACGAGCAGTACTTC

V gene: TRBV27
J gene: TRBJ2-7
D gene: TRBD1
clone size: .
CDR3 protein: CASSLAGTAAYEQYF
CDR3 DNA: TGTGCCAGCAGTTTAGCCGGGACAGCGGCTTACGAGCAGTACTTC

V gene: TRBV15
J gene: TRBJ1-5
D gene: .
clone size: .
CDR3 protein: CATSRDQNQPQHF
CDR3 DNA: TGTGCCACCAGCAGAGATCAAAATCAGCCCCAGCATTTT

V gene: TRBV30
J gene: TRBJ2-5
D gene: .
clone size: .
CDR3 protein: CACPDSLQGTQYF
CDR3 DNA: TGTGCCTGCCCTGACAGTCTCCAAGGGACCCAGTACTTC

V gene: TRBV7-8
J gene: TRBJ1-5
D gene: TRBD1
clone size: .
CDR3 protein: CASSLMRGRGNQPQHF
CDR3 DNA: TGTGCCAGCAGCTTAATGAGGGGGCGCGGGAATCAGCCCCAGCATTTT

V gene: TRBV11-3
J gene: TRBJ1-3
D gene: .
clone size: .
CDR3 protein: CASSLDPQWRVRSLGNTIYF
CDR3 DNA: TGTGCCAGCAGCTTAGATCCCCAGTGGCGGGTTCGCTCTCTGGGAAACACCATATATTTT

V gene: TRBV7-9
J gene: TRBJ2-1
D gene: .
clone size: once
CDR3 protein: CASSSGTAPLNEQFF
CDR3 DNA: TGTGCCAGCAGCTCGGGCACAGCGCCTCTAAATGAGCAGTTCTTC

V gene: TRBV5-4
J gene: TRBJ1-1
D gene: .
clone size: .
CDR3 protein: CASSSDLDSNEAFF
CDR3 DNA: TGTGCCAGCAGCTCGGATTTGGACAGCAATGAAGCTTTCTTT

V gene: TRBV18
J gene: TRBJ1-5
D gene: TRBD1
clone size: many
CDR3 protein: CASRQGGQPQHF
CDR3 DNA: TGTGCCAGCCGACAGGGCGGACAGCCCCAGCATTTT